This TCR beta chain emerged from a study of read filtering for tumor transcriptome and immune sequencing. Study summary: Revised staging placed eight or nine patients in R-ISS I, 15 to 20 in II, 6 or 7 in III.

This clonotype has ten or more counts. Per germline, CDR1 DFQATT and CDR2 SNEGSKA (reference sequence). V gave up 6 bases and J gave up 4 bases, with 8 bases separating them. The length of the CDR3 is 11 residues. Molecular barcoded adaptors covering alpha/delta and beta/gamma chains were used on around 400 ng RNA. TCRdb fed the reads into MiXCR, producing one record per CDR3 protein. The sample contains 45,000 to 55,000 distinct CDR3 sequences, approximately 18% of which appear only once. The V and J genes are TRBV20-1 and TRBJ2-3; D call uncertain. This clonotype was sampled from a donor aged 40 or over with multiple myeloma. The sequencing input was a population of CD138-negative cells sorted from bone marrow. CDR3 sequence: CSAKGSDTQYF. The CDR3 DNA reads as TGCAGTGCGAAGGGATCAGATACGCAGTATTTT.